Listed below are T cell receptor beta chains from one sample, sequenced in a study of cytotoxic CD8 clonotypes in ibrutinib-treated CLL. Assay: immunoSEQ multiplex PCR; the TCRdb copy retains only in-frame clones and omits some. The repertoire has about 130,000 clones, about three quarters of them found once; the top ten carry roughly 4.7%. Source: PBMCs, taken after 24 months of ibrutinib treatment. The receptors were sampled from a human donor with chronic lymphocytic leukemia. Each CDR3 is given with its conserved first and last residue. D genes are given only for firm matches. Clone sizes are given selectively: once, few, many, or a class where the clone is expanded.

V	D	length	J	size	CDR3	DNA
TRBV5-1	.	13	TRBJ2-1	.	CASSPDWLPEQFF	TGCGCCAGCAGCCCGGACTGGTTGCCTGAGCAGTTCTTC
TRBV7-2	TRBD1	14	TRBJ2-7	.	CASSFRQGAYEQYF	TGTGCCAGCAGCTTTAGACAGGGGGCGTACGAGCAGTACTTC
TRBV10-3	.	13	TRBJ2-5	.	CAISERGQETQYF	TGTGCCATCAGTGAGCGGGGGCAAGAGACCCAGTACTTC
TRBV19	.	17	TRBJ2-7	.	CASSKGQGQPSHYEQYF	TGTGCCAGTAGTAAGGGGCAGGGGCAGCCGTCCCATTACGAGCAGTACTTC
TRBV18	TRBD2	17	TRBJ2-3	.	CASSPRTSGSGTDTQYF	TGTGCCAGCTCACCCCGGACTAGCGGGAGCGGCACAGATACGCAGTATTTT
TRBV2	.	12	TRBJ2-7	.	CASSERVYEQYF	TGTGCCAGCAGTGAACGGGTCTACGAGCAGTACTTC
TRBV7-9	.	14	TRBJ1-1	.	CASTLAGTYTEAFF	TGTGCCAGCACCTTGGCAGGGACCTACACTGAAGCTTTCTTT
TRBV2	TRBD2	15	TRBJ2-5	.	CASSPISGGAETQYF	TGTGCCAGCAGCCCAATTAGCGGGGGGGCGGAGACCCAGTACTTC
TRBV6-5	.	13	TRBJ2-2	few	CASSLRGAGELFF	TGTGCCAGCAGCCTCAGGGGGGCCGGGGAGCTGTTTTTT
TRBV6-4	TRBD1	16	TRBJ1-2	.	CASSDDQGDGPYGYTF	TGTGCCAGCAGTGACGACCAGGGGGACGGACCCTATGGCTACACCTTC
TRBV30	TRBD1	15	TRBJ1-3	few	CAWSAQGAMGNTIYF	TGTGCCTGGAGTGCCCAGGGGGCGATGGGAAACACCATATATTTT
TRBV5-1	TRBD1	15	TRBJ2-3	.	CASSWRTGVADTQYF	TGCGCCAGCAGCTGGCGGACAGGGGTGGCAGATACGCAGTATTTT
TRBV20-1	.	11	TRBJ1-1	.	CSANMNTEAFF	TGCAGTGCTAACATGAACACTGAAGCTTTCTTT
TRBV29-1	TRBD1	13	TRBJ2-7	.	CSVVSTGDYEQYF	TGCAGCGTTGTATCGACAGGGGACTACGAGCAGTACTTC
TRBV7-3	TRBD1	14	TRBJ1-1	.	CASSLGQANTEAFF	TGTGCCAGCAGCTTGGGACAGGCGAACACTGAAGCTTTCTTT
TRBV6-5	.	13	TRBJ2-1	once	CASRAPPPNEQFF	TGTGCCAGCAGGGCTCCACCCCCCAATGAGCAGTTCTTC
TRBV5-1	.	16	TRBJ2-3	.	CASSSGSSGVTDTQYF	TGCGCCAGCAGCTCAGGGTCCTCCGGGGTCACAGATACGCAGTATTTT
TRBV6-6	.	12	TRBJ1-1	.	CASSSLATEAFF	TGTGCCAGCAGTTCCCTCGCCACTGAAGCTTTCTTT
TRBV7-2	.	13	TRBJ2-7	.	CASSSVGGYEQYF	TGTGCCAGCAGCTCCGTCGGGGGTTACGAGCAGTACTTC
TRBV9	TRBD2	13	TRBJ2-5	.	CASSVGTRETQYF	TGTGCCAGCAGCGTAGGGACTAGAGAGACCCAGTACTTC
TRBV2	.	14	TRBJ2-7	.	CASSATGLGREQYF	TGTGCCAGCAGTGCCACTGGGCTAGGACGGGAGCAGTACTTC
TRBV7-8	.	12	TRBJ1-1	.	CASSLGGFEAFF	TGTGCCAGCAGCTTGGGCGGTTTCGAAGCTTTCTTT
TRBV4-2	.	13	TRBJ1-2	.	CASSQDWGGGYTF	TGTGCCAGCAGCCAAGATTGGGGGGGTGGCTACACCTTC
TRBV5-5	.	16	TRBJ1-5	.	CASSPHHGGSNQPQHF	TGTGCCAGCAGCCCCCACCACGGCGGCAGCAATCAGCCCCAGCATTTT
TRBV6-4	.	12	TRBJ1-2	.	CASSAYPGRYTF	TGTGCCAGCAGTGCGTACCCTGGGCGCTACACCTTC
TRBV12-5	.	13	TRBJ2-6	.	CASAPSGANVLTF	TGTGCTAGTGCCCCCTCTGGGGCCAACGTCCTGACTTTC
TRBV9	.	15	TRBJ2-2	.	CASSVGSHYTGELFF	TGTGCCAGCAGCGTAGGTAGCCACTACACCGGGGAGCTGTTTTTT
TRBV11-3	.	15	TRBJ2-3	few	CASSLGAGEPDTQYF	TGTGCCAGCAGCTTAGGGGCAGGGGAGCCAGATACGCAGTATTTT
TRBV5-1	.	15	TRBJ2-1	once	CASSLARVNAGEQFF	TGCGCCAGCAGCTTGGCCAGAGTCAACGCCGGTGAGCAGTTCTTC
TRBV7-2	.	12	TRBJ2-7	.	CASSEPPGGQYF	TGTGCCAGCAGCGAACCCCCAGGTGGGCAGTACTTC
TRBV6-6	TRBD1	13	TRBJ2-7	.	CASSKGQFYEQYF	TGTGCCAGCAGCAAGGGACAGTTCTACGAGCAGTACTTC
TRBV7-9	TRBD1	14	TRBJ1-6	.	CASSLEGGGSPLHF	TGTGCCAGCAGCTTAGAAGGGGGCGGTTCACCCCTCCACTTT
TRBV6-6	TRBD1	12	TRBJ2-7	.	CASTRQGGEQYF	TGTGCCAGCACCCGACAGGGGGGCGAGCAGTACTTC
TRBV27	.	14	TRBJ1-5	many	CASSLQGTNQPQHF	TGTGCCAGCAGTCTCCAGGGGACCAATCAGCCCCAGCATTTT
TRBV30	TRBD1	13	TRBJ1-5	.	CAWSVRGHQPQHF	TGTGCCTGGAGTGTCAGGGGGCATCAGCCCCAGCATTTT
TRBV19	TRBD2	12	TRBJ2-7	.	CATGGGGYEQYF	TGTGCCACTGGGGGGGGAGGCTACGAGCAGTACTTC
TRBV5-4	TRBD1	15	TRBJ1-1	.	CASSPYQGEGTEAFF	TGTGCCAGCAGCCCATACCAGGGGGAGGGCACTGAAGCTTTCTTT
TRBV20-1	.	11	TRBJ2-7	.	CSAPGGYEQYF	TGCAGTGCGCCCGGGGGTTACGAGCAGTACTTC
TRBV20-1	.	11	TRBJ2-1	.	CSHRSWGEQFF	TGCAGCCACCGAAGCTGGGGTGAGCAGTTCTTC
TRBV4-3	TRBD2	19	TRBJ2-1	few	CASSQDLASPKAGWNEQFF	TGCGCCAGCAGCCAAGATTTGGCTAGCCCTAAAGCGGGGTGGAATGAGCAGTTCTTC
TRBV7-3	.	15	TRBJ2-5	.	CASSLRGTVQETQYF	TGTGCCAGCAGCTTAAGGGGGACTGTCCAAGAGACCCAGTACTTC
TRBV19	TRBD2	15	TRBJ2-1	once	CASSIVAGGQNEQFF	TGTGCCAGTAGTATAGTAGCGGGAGGCCAAAATGAGCAGTTCTTC
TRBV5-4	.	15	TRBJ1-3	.	CASSLGEGVGDTIYF	TGTGCCAGCAGCTTAGGCGAGGGAGTCGGAGACACCATATATTTT